These T cell receptor beta chains were read from a single sample in a study of T cells in Graves' hyperthyroidism and ophthalmopathy. TCRdb independently ran MiXCR on the multiplex PCR reads; one entry per CDR3 protein. The table records 300,000 to 450,000 distinct CDR3 sequences, just under 25% of them present only once. Sequenced material: blood. The receptors shown here come from a man in his fifties or sixties with Graves' hyperthyroidism. CDR3s include the opening cysteine and the closing phenylalanine or tryptophan. A D gene is named only where the DNA matches it firmly. Clone size is stated in some rows and not others, as once, few, many or a class when expanded.

CDR3 protein	CDR3 DNA	clone size	D gene	V gene	J gene
CASSLGPGQIYGYTF	TGTGCCAGCAGCTTAGGTCCGGGACAGATCTATGGCTACACCTTC	few	TRBD1	TRBV7-8	TRBJ1-2
CSVVVFTGNLAKNIQYF	TGCAGCGTCGTGGTGTTCACAGGGAACCTAGCCAAAAACATTCAGTACTTC	few	NA	TRBV29-1	TRBJ2-4
CASTLGDGYQETQYF	TGCGCCAGCACTTTGGGCGACGGGTACCAAGAGACCCAGTACTTC	few	NA	TRBV5-1	TRBJ2-5
CASSIMPGHLGYTF	TGTGCCAGTAGTATCATGCCCGGGCATTTGGGCTACACCTTC	NA	NA	TRBV19	TRBJ1-2
CASSSGQTSYGYTF	TGTGCCAGCTCATCGGGACAGACAAGCTATGGCTACACCTTC	many	TRBD1	TRBV18	TRBJ1-2
CASSSTGTDTQYF	TGTGCCAGCAGCTCGACCGGCACAGATACGCAGTATTTT	many	NA	TRBV11-3	TRBJ2-3
CASSLERTLGNTIYF	TGCGCCAGCAGCTTGGAGAGGACACTCGGAAACACCATATATTTT	NA	NA	TRBV5-1	TRBJ1-3
CSARDSSASSYNEQFF	TGCAGTGCTAGAGATTCTAGCGCGAGCTCCTACAATGAGCAGTTCTTC	NA	NA	TRBV20-1	TRBJ2-1
CATSERDVPGYTF	TGTGCCACCAGTGAAAGGGATGTTCCTGGCTACACCTTC	NA	NA	TRBV24-1	TRBJ1-2
CASSFFRGSTDTQYF	TGTGCCAGCAGTTTTTTTAGAGGGAGCACAGATACGCAGTATTTT	NA	NA	TRBV12-3/TRBV12-4	TRBJ2-3
CASNPRTDTQYF	TGTGCCAGCAACCCCCGGACAGATACGCAGTATTTT	few	NA	TRBV7-2	TRBJ2-3
CASSYSRREVNTGELFF	TGTGCCAGCAGTTACTCGAGACGGGAGGTGAACACCGGGGAGCTGTTTTTT	NA	TRBD2	TRBV6-7	TRBJ2-2
CASSRGGARYQETQYF	TGCGCCAGCAGCCGGGGGGGGGCCAGGTACCAAGAGACCCAGTACTTC	few	TRBD2	TRBV5-1	TRBJ2-5
CASKETDNSPLHF	TGTGCCAGCAAGGAGACAGATAATTCACCCCTCCACTTT	NA	NA	TRBV28	TRBJ1-6
CASSPGDYEQYF	TGTGCCAGCTCCCCGGGAGACTACGAGCAGTACTTC	NA	NA	TRBV3-1	TRBJ2-7
CATLASGLEGTGELFF	TGTGCCACCTTAGCTAGCGGACTGGAAGGAACCGGGGAGCTGTTTTTT	few	TRBD2	TRBV15	TRBJ2-2
CSAIRVSSYNEQFF	TGCAGTGCTATAAGAGTAAGCTCCTACAATGAGCAGTTCTTC	NA	NA	TRBV20-1	TRBJ2-1
CASSLSTNYGYTF	TGCGCCAGCAGCCTCAGCACTAACTATGGCTACACCTTC	NA	NA	TRBV5-1	TRBJ1-2
CASSLGRRLAGGNEQFF	TGTGCCAGCAGCTTAGGCCGGAGACTAGCGGGAGGGAATGAGCAGTTCTTC	many	TRBD2	TRBV13	TRBJ2-1
CASSLGPLGTEAFF	TGTGCCAGCAGCTTAGGACCGCTGGGCACTGAAGCTTTCTTT	NA	NA	TRBV7-9	TRBJ1-1
CASRLDRDNTGELFF	TGTGCCAGCAGACTGGACAGGGATAACACCGGGGAGCTGTTTTTT	few	TRBD1	TRBV7-9	TRBJ2-2
CASSTHPGGGETQYF	TGTGCCAGCAGCACCCATCCCGGGGGCGGAGAGACCCAGTACTTC	NA	NA	TRBV9	TRBJ2-5
CASSLDGGGPHEQYF	TGTGCCAGCAGCTTAGATGGGGGAGGGCCCCACGAGCAGTACTTC	NA	TRBD2	TRBV11-2	TRBJ2-7
CSVASDLYEQYF	TGCAGCGTTGCTAGCGACCTCTACGAGCAGTACTTC	few	NA	TRBV29-1	TRBJ2-7
CASSHNTGELFF	TGTGCCAGCAGCCATAACACCGGGGAGCTGTTTTTT	many	NA	TRBV3-1	TRBJ2-2
CASSPDVGELFF	TGTGCCAGCAGCCCGGACGTCGGGGAGCTGTTTTTT	NA	NA	TRBV4-2	TRBJ2-2
CASSLGTIRETQYF	TGTGCCAGCAGCCTCGGGACTATCCGTGAGACCCAGTACTTC	many	TRBD2	TRBV11-2	TRBJ2-5
CASKTDRGISTEAFF	TGTGCCAGCAAGACGGACAGGGGGATTAGCACTGAAGCTTTCTTT	NA	TRBD1	TRBV27	TRBJ1-1
CASRRNPTEAFF	TGTGCCAGCAGACGGAACCCAACTGAAGCTTTCTTT	NA	NA	TRBV28	TRBJ1-1
CASSQDGREPDTQYF	TGTGCCAGCAGCCAAGATGGAAGGGAACCAGATACGCAGTATTTT	many	NA	TRBV3-1	TRBJ2-3
CASSQDLVEDTQYF	TGTGCCAGCAGCCAAGATCTTGTAGAAGATACGCAGTATTTT	few	NA	TRBV3-1	TRBJ2-3
CASSEGWGSGVEAKNIQYF	TGTGCCAGCAGTGAAGGTTGGGGTAGCGGGGTTGAAGCCAAAAACATTCAGTACTTC	NA	TRBD2	TRBV6-1	TRBJ2-4
CASKLSGRAVETQYF	TGTGCCAGCAAACTTAGCGGGAGGGCCGTTGAGACCCAGTACTTC	many	TRBD2	TRBV12-3/TRBV12-4	TRBJ2-5
CASSLPTGTYNEQFF	TGTGCCAGCAGTCTTCCGACAGGGACCTACAATGAGCAGTTCTTC	many	TRBD1	TRBV2	TRBJ2-1
CASSLASGGSGYEQYF	TGTGCCAGCAGCTTAGCTAGTGGCGGGAGTGGGTACGAGCAGTACTTC	once	TRBD2	TRBV7-8	TRBJ2-7
CASSLRTSGRAYNEQFF	TGTGCCAGCAGCCTGCGGACTAGCGGGAGGGCTTACAATGAGCAGTTCTTC	NA	TRBD2	TRBV5-6	TRBJ2-1
CASSHDRGGRKAF	TGTGCCAGCAGCCACGACAGGGGCGGAAGAAAGGCCTTC	NA	TRBD1	TRBV3-1	TRBJ1-2
CASSRSTGYYGYTF	TGTGCCAGCAGTCGATCGACAGGCTACTATGGCTACACCTTC	few	NA	TRBV6-1	TRBJ1-2
CASSLVTAVEAFF	TGTGCCAGCAGCTTAGTCACAGCGGTAGAAGCTTTCTTT	many	NA	TRBV11-2	TRBJ1-1
CASSTQGVPYEQYF	TGTGCCAGCAGTACTCAGGGAGTTCCCTACGAGCAGTACTTC	NA	NA	TRBV12-3/TRBV12-4	TRBJ2-7
CASSLLVRAEQYF	TGTGCCAGCAGTTTACTAGTTCGGGCCGAGCAGTACTTC	NA	NA	TRBV12-3/TRBV12-4	TRBJ2-7
CASSLETSGRETQYF	TGTGCCAGCAGCTTAGAAACTAGCGGGAGAGAGACCCAGTACTTC	NA	TRBD2	TRBV7-9	TRBJ2-5
CASSIGFLAYPNEQFF	TGTGCCAGTAGTATCGGCTTCCTAGCGTATCCCAATGAGCAGTTCTTC	NA	NA	TRBV19	TRBJ2-1
CSVTGTGFSLEQYF	TGCAGCGTCACCGGGACAGGGTTTTCTCTCGAGCAGTACTTC	few	TRBD1	TRBV29-1	TRBJ2-7
CASRGQGAIEQYF	TGTGCCAGCAGGGGACAGGGGGCTATCGAGCAGTACTTC	many	TRBD1	TRBV2	TRBJ2-7
CASSLAGMGKETQYF	TGCGCCAGCAGCTTGGCAGGGATGGGTAAGGAGACCCAGTACTTC	NA	NA	TRBV5-1	TRBJ2-5
CASSGGTFGSGELFF	TGTGCCAGCAGTGGGGGCACATTTGGGTCCGGGGAGCTGTTTTTT	few	NA	TRBV2	TRBJ2-2
CASSYLSTVYTEAFF	TGTGCCAGCAGTTACTTATCGACGGTGTACACTGAAGCTTTCTTT	many	NA	TRBV6-5	TRBJ1-1
CATSDPTPGSDTQYF	TGTGCCACCAGTGACCCTACCCCAGGGTCAGATACGCAGTATTTT	NA	NA	TRBV24-1	TRBJ2-3
CATSRGVSGELFF	TGTGCCACCAGCAGAGGGGTGTCCGGGGAGCTGTTTTTT	NA	NA	TRBV15	TRBJ2-2
CASSESGKETQYF	TGTGCCAGCAGTGAAAGTGGAAAAGAGACCCAGTACTTC	few	NA	TRBV2	TRBJ2-5
CASSLAFGTSSYNEQFF	TGTGCCAGCAGCTTAGCCTTTGGGACTAGCAGCTACAATGAGCAGTTCTTC	many	TRBD2	TRBV7-9	TRBJ2-1
CASSPFGTFTGELFF	TGTGCCAGCAGCCCGTTCGGGACTTTCACCGGGGAGCTGTTTTTT	few	NA	TRBV11-2	TRBJ2-2
CASRAGLAEYNEQFF	TGTGCCAGCAGGGCGGGACTAGCGGAATACAATGAGCAGTTCTTC	NA	TRBD2	TRBV2	TRBJ2-1
CASSRPRKGGGPIEAFF	TGTGCCAGCAGCCGCCCGAGGAAAGGGGGCGGCCCAATTGAAGCTTTCTTT	NA	TRBD1	TRBV3-1	TRBJ1-1
CSASRGGGVSGELFF	TGCAGCGCGTCGAGAGGAGGAGGGGTATCCGGGGAGCTGTTTTTT	NA	NA	TRBV29-1	TRBJ2-2
CASSYSIPGGVSTDTQYF	TGTGCCAGCAGTTACTCGATCCCTGGAGGAGTCAGCACAGATACGCAGTATTTT	many	NA	TRBV6-5	TRBJ2-3
CASSFGLTSGRRTGELFF	TGTGCCAGCAGCTTCGGATTGACTAGCGGGAGGCGCACCGGGGAGCTGTTTTTT	NA	TRBD2	TRBV5-6	TRBJ2-2
CASSQEGGRGETQYF	TGCGCCAGCAGCCAAGAGGGTGGGCGTGGGGAGACCCAGTACTTC	NA	NA	TRBV4-1	TRBJ2-5